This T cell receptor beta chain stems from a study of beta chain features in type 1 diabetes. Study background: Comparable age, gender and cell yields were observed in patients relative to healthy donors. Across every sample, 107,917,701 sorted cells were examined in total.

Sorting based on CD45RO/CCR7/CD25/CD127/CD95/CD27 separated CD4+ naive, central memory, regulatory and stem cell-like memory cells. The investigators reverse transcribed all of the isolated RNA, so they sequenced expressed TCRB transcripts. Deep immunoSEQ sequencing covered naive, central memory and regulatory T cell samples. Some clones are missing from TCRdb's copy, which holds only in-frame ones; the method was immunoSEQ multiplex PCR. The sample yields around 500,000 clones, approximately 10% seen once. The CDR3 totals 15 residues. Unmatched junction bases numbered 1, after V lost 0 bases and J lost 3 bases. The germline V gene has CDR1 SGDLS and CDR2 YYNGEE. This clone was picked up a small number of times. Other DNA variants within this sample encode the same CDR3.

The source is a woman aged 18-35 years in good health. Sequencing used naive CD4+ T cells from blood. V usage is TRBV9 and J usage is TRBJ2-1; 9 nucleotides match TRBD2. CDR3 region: CASSVGLADYNEQFF. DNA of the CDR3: TGTGCCAGCAGCGTAGGACTAGCGGACTACAATGAGCAGTTCTTC.